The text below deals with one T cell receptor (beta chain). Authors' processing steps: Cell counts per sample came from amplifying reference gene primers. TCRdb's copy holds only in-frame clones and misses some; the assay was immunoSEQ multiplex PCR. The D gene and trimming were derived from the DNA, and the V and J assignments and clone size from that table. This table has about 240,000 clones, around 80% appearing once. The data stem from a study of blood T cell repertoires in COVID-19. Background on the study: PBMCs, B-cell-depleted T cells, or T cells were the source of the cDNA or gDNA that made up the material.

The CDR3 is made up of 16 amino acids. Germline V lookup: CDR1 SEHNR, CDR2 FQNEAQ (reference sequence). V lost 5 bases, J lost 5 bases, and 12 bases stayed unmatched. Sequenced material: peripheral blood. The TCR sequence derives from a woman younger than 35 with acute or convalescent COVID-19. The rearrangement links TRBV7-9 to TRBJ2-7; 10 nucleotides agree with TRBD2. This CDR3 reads CASSPRGAGGYHEQYF. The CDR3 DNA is TGTGCCAGCAGCCCCCGTGGAGCGGGAGGGTATCACGAGCAGTACTTC. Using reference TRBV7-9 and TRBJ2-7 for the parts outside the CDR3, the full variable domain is DTGVSQNPRHKITKRGQNVTFRCDPISEHNRLYWYRQTLGQGPEFLTYFQNEAQLEKSRLLSDRFSAERPKGSFSTLEIQRTEQGDSAMYLCASSPRGAGGYHEQYFGPGTRLTVT.